Sequencing of this T cell receptor beta chain was carried out in a study of cytomegalovirus exposure and HLA in healthy donors. Regarding the study as a whole: In vitro experiments confirmed that a few CMV-associated chains were specific for CMV antigens. The tendency of first-cohort TCR clusters to co-occur in the approximately 120 validation repertoires was identified by a subsequent analysis. Reportedly, cytomegalovirus status was diagnosed with high sensitivity and specificity.

The V gene's germline CDR1 is SNHLY and CDR2 FYNNEI. The CDR3 is 13 amino acids. V lost 4 bases and J lost 13, with 16 bases in between. The repertoire was sequenced with immunoSEQ multiplex PCR; TCRdb's copy has only in-frame clones and lacks some. The sample contains more than 85,000 clones, more than 70% of which appear only once. With respect to this clone: Its antigen is unidentified.

This clonotype was sampled from a woman aged 18-35 years in good health and CMV-seronegative. This chain uses TRBV2 with TRBJ1-4, with a weak D call TRBD1 (5 bases). Sequencing was performed on PBMCs. CDR3 residues: CASSVVGRNRLFF. In nucleotides, the CDR3 is TGTGCCAGCAGTGTAGTGGGGCGAAACAGACTGTTTTTT.